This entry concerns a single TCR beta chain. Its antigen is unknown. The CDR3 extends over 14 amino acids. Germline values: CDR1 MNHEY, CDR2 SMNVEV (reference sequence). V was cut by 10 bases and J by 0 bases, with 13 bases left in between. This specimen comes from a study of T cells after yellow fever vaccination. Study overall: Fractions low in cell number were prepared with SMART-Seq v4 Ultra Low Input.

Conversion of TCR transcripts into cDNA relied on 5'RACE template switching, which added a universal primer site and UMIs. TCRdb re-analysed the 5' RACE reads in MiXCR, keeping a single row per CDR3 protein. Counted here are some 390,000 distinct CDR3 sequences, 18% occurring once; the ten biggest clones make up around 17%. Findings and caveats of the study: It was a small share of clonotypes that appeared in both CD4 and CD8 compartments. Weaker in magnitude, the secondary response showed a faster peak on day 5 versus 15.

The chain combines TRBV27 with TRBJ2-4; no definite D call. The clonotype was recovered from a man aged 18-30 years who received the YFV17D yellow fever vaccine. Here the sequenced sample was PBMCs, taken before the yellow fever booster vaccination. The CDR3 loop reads CATALDGAKNIQYF. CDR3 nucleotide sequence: TGTGCCACCGCTCTAGACGGAGCCAAAAACATTCAGTACTTC.